This TCR beta chain was recovered during a study of cytomegalovirus exposure and HLA in healthy donors. Study results and caveats: Most TCR sequences were seen very rarely across donors, but some public TCRs occurred in many. Presence/absence analyses supposed approximately even sequencing depth among donors.

A remark on this clone: The antigen is not known.

60 Vbeta and 13 Jbeta primers were used in PCR. In the study's own analysis: Counted up in a later analysis, unique TCR beta chains came to about 80 million, with about 9.9 million shared. The method was immunoSEQ multiplex PCR; TCRdb's version includes in-frame clones alone and lacks a portion of them. V, J and clone size are those of that table, while D and trimming were read from the DNA. The data hold 100,000 to 150,000 clones, with roughly 72% observed a single time. This CDR3 is 14 amino acids long. J was trimmed by 5 bases and V by 7 bases; bases with no gene match: 9. The V gene's germline CDR1 is ENHRY and CDR2 SYGVKD.

The sequencing sample was made of PBMCs. This TCR derives from a male donor in good health and CMV-seronegative. This chain connects TRBV10-3 to TRBJ2-7, with TRBD1 identical over 9 bases. The CDR3 reads CAIKGGTGRHEQYF. The CDR3 DNA sequence: TGTGCCATCAAAGGGGGGACAGGGCGCCACGAGCAGTACTTC.